This T cell receptor (beta chain) was recorded in a study of beta chain features in type 1 diabetes. Investigators reverse transcribed all isolated RNA, so they sequenced expressed TCRB transcripts. Only in-frame clones appear in the TCRdb table, and some are missing; sequencing was by immunoSEQ multiplex PCR. The sample yields about 620,000 clones, less than 20% seen once. Trimming left V 8 bases short and J 2 bases short, with 13 bases between. Germline V gene lookup returns CDR1 LNHDA and CDR2 SQIVND (reference sequence). The CDR3 runs 14 residues. This receptor was identified in a man younger than 35 in good health. Sequenced material: naive CD4+ T cells from blood. The chain links TRBV19 to TRBJ2-1; TRBD2 might be the D (6 bases). CDR3 sequence: CASQSVAAYNEQFF. The CDR3, as DNA: TGTGCCAGTCAGTCTGTAGCGGCCTACAATGAGCAGTTCTTC.